This T cell receptor beta chain was profiled in a study of OX40 agonist ivuxolimab in advanced cancers. CDR1 is SGHTA and CDR2 is FQGNSA in the germline V gene. The trim removed 3 bases at V and 5 bases at J, leaving 9 bases unmatched. The CDR3 runs to 15 residues. Assay: immunoSEQ multiplex PCR; the TCRdb copy retains only in-frame clones and omits some. The sample has approximately 47,000 clones; 85% to 90% are singletons. This TCR was sampled from an adult with an advanced solid tumor such as melanoma, head and neck, liver or kidney cancer. The chain is built from TRBV7-2 and TRBJ1-1, with 7 bases fitting TRBD1. Here the sequenced sample was CD4+ or CD8+ T cells sorted from blood, taken in a trial of the OX40 agonist ivuxolimab. Written as DNA, the CDR3 is TGTGCCAGCAGCTTTTGGGTGCGACAGGGAACTGAAGCTTTCTTT. Its protein product is CASSFWVRQGTEAFF. The full variable domain, in which reference TRBV7-2 and TRBJ1-1 provide the parts outside the CDR3, is GAGVSQSPSNKVTEKGKDVELRCDPISGHTALYWYRQSLGQGLEFLIYFQGNSAPDKSGLPSDRFSAERTGGSVSTLTIQRTQQEDSAVYLCASSFWVRQGTEAFFGQGTRLTVV.